The text below deals with one T cell receptor beta chain. The clone's antigen remains unknown. There are no base qualities to consult, and no much larger clone falls within one base. Including cysteine and phenylalanine, the CDR3 has 13 amino acids. Only CDR3 DNA is held: 39 bases, read in frame from base 1. The CDR1 and CDR2 encoded by the germline V gene are LGHNA and YSLEER. The V end loses 1 base and the J end loses 9 bases, and a stretch of 13 bases separates them. The instrument was an Illumina NovaSeq 6000. TCRalpha and TCRbeta cDNA libraries were built by 5'RACE with constant-segment primers, adding sample barcodes and unique molecular identifiers. Trizol reagent was used to extract RNA from every sample. Libraries were amplified in two PCR steps, with a second sample barcode and Illumina TruSeq adapters added in the second step. The libraries were sequenced on an Illumina NovaSeq using 2 x 150 bp paired-end reads. Per the original workflow: Demultiplexing of reads and collapsing into UMI-guided consensus sequences were performed with migec v1.2.7. With mixcr v2.1.11, UMI consensuses were aligned to TRA and TRB V and J templates and assembled into clonotypes. Clonotypes were classified as expanded or contracted when called significant by both edgeR and NoisET, with noise models trained on biological replicates. For edgeR calls, a false discovery rate-adjusted p below 0.01 and a log2 fold-change threshold of 1 were applied. As an exploratory analysis of dynamics, PCA with hierarchical clustering was applied to max-normalized trajectories of the 1000 most abundant clonotypes. The CD4 or CD8 phenotype of responding clones was assigned using the separately sequenced CD4+ and CD8+ repertoires. TCRdb reanalyzed the raw reads on its own, using fastp at Q25 for trimming and MiXCR for clone calling, and kept in-frame beta chains. Each entry merges the rows of one CDR3 protein and shows their most common DNA and genes. TCRdb's processing, not the study's, gives the V and J calls here. For this sample there are around 390,000 distinct CDR3 sequences; roughly 15% appear just once. 20% to 25% of the sample belongs to the ten largest clones.

Ficoll-Paque density gradient centrifugation was used to isolate PBMCs. This sample is drawn from a study of T-cell memory formation after mild COVID-19 (dated by TCRdb to the early 2020s). Some background on the complete study: TCR sequence clusters from the two donors were found to be largely donor specific. In two donors, T-cell clones that expanded and contracted after mild COVID-19 were tracked by sequencing TCRalpha and TCRbeta repertoires over time. The cohort was made up of two young adult volunteers, one female and one male, who were previously healthy.

Results the study describes overall, beyond this receptor: Contracting CD4+ clones were located mainly in the CM and EM memory subsets, whereas CD8+ clones were found to be enriched in EMRA. Some responding clones were detected in pre-infection memory, which suggested that pre-existing cross-reactive memory T cells had joined the SARS-CoV-2 response. From day 15 to 85, contracting clones showed balanced CD4/CD8 phenotypes, whereas a second wave of clones that expanded from day 15 to 37 leaned towards CD4+. Whether the second-wave clones peaking on day 37 were SARS-CoV-2 specific was not confirmed. Only two mild cases were covered in the study, and larger cohorts including severe cases with pre-infection samples were considered necessary.

The specimen sequenced was PBMCs or a T cell subset sorted from them (not recorded which). This receptor was identified in a man aged 18 to 30 who had mild COVID-19 (a few samples of this study predate the infection). The sample titles of this study are shuffled in the database, so cell type and time point are left out; the donor was told from shared clones. The sequence links TRBV4-3 to TRBJ2-7; no D gene is confidently identified. CDR3 region: CASSQGLALGQYF. Here is the DNA: TGCGCCAGCAGCCAAGGTCTCGCCTTGGGGCAGTACTTC.